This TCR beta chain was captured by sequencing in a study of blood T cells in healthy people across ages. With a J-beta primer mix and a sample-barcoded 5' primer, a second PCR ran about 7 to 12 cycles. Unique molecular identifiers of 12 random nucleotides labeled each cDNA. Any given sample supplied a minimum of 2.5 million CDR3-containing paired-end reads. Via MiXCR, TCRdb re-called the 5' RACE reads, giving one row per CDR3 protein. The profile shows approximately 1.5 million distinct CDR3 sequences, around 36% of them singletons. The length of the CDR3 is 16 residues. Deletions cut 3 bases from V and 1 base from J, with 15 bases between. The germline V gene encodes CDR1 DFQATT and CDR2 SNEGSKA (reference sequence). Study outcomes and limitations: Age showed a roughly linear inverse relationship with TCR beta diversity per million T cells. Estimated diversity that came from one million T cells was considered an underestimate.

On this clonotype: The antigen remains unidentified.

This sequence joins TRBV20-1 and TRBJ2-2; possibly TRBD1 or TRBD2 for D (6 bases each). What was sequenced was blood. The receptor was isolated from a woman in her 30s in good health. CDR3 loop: CSASLGAGWNTGELFF. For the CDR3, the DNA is TGCAGTGCTAGTTTGGGGGCGGGATGGAACACCGGGGAGCTGTTTTTT.